This entry features one TCR beta chain sequence. This specimen belongs to a study of blood T cell repertoires in COVID-19. Overall study context: In each case, the material was cDNA or gDNA derived from T cells, B-cell-depleted T cells, or PBMCs.

In the authors' workflow: Estimation of nucleated cell counts relied on the amplification of reference gene primers. Profiled with immunoSEQ multiplex PCR; TCRdb holds only in-frame clones, not every one. V, J and clone size are those of that table, while D and trimming were read from the DNA. The profile shows around 60,000 clones, roughly 84% of them singletons. With 6 bases clipped from V and 1 base from J, the junction kept 3 bases outside the gene matches. This CDR3 is built from 15 residues. Germline V gene lookup returns CDR1 MNHEY and CDR2 SVGEGT. The sequence came from a woman aged 60-70 years with acute or convalescent COVID-19. The sequenced sample was peripheral blood. The chain links TRBV6-2 or TRBV6-3 to TRBJ2-7; 13 bases align to TRBD2. The CDR3 coding sequence is TGTGCCAGCAGCTTGGGACTAGCGGGGTCCTACGAGCAGTACTTC. This encodes CASSLGLAGSYEQYF.